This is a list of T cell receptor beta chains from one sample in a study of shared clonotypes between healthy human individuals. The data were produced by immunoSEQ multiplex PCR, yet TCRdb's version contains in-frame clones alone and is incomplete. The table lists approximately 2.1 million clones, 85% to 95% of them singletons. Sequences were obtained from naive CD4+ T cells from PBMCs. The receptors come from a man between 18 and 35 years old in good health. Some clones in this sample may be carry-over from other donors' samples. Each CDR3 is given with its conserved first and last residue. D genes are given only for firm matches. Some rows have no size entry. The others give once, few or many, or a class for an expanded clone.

CDR3aa: CASSPAGTSNTEAFF
CDR3nt: TGCGCCAGCAGCCCCGCCGGGACATCGAACACTGAAGCTTTCTTT
v_gene: TRBV5-1
abundance: -
d_gene: -
len: 15
j_gene: TRBJ1-1

CDR3aa: CASTSGGSANTEAFF
CDR3nt: TGTGCCAGCACCTCTGGTGGGTCGGCGAACACTGAAGCTTTCTTT
v_gene: TRBV28
abundance: -
d_gene: -
len: 15
j_gene: TRBJ1-1

CDR3aa: CASSLPLAGPHYEQYF
CDR3nt: TGTGCCAGCAGCCTGCCATTAGCGGGACCCCACTACGAGCAGTACTTC
v_gene: TRBV7-9
abundance: -
d_gene: TRBD2
len: 16
j_gene: TRBJ2-7

CDR3aa: CASSGTPQETQYF
CDR3nt: TGCGCCAGCAGTGGGACTCCTCAAGAGACCCAGTACTTC
v_gene: TRBV5-1
abundance: -
d_gene: -
len: 13
j_gene: TRBJ2-5

CDR3aa: CASSRILTGGGGYTF
CDR3nt: TGCGCCAGCAGCCGAATACTCACAGGGGGTGGAGGCTACACCTTC
v_gene: TRBV4-1
abundance: -
d_gene: TRBD1
len: 15
j_gene: TRBJ1-2

CDR3aa: CASSGQGLTNEKLFF
CDR3nt: TGTGCCAGCAGTGGTCAGGGTCTAACTAATGAAAAACTGTTTTTT
v_gene: TRBV2
abundance: -
d_gene: -
len: 15
j_gene: TRBJ1-4

CDR3aa: CASSPPGGVGYNEQFF
CDR3nt: TGTGCCAGCAGCCCGCCAGGGGGGGTGGGATACAATGAGCAGTTCTTC
v_gene: TRBV5-4
abundance: -
d_gene: -
len: 16
j_gene: TRBJ2-1

CDR3aa: CASTLLGTSGKGELFF
CDR3nt: TGCGCCAGCACCTTATTGGGGACTAGCGGGAAAGGGGAGCTGTTTTTT
v_gene: TRBV5-1
abundance: -
d_gene: TRBD2
len: 16
j_gene: TRBJ2-2

CDR3aa: CSVVGQLNTGELFF
CDR3nt: TGCAGCGTTGTCGGACAGCTAAACACCGGGGAGCTGTTTTTT
v_gene: TRBV29-1
abundance: once
d_gene: -
len: 14
j_gene: TRBJ2-2

CDR3aa: CASTRIGAENIQYF
CDR3nt: TGTGCCAGCACCCGAATAGGGGCAGAAAACATTCAGTACTTC
v_gene: TRBV11-3
abundance: -
d_gene: -
len: 14
j_gene: TRBJ2-4

CDR3aa: CASSLWRTPLSGNTIYF
CDR3nt: TGTGCCAGCAGTTTATGGCGGACCCCACTCTCTGGAAACACCATATATTTT
v_gene: TRBV28
abundance: -
d_gene: -
len: 17
j_gene: TRBJ1-3

CDR3aa: CASSIGGTGNTIYF
CDR3nt: TGTGCCAGCAGTATAGGGGGCACTGGAAACACCATATATTTT
v_gene: TRBV11-3
abundance: -
d_gene: TRBD1
len: 14
j_gene: TRBJ1-3

CDR3aa: CASSKVKITEAFF
CDR3nt: TGTGCCAGCAGCAAAGTTAAGATCACTGAAGCTTTCTTT
v_gene: TRBV21-1
abundance: -
d_gene: -
len: 13
j_gene: TRBJ1-1

CDR3aa: CASSSGGQVYGYTF
CDR3nt: TGTGCCAGCAGTTCCGGGGGACAGGTCTATGGCTACACCTTC
v_gene: TRBV28
abundance: -
d_gene: TRBD1
len: 14
j_gene: TRBJ1-2

CDR3aa: CASSLSLAGEQYF
CDR3nt: TGTGCCAGCAGCTTATCACTAGCGGGCGAGCAGTACTTC
v_gene: TRBV7-7
abundance: -
d_gene: TRBD2
len: 13
j_gene: TRBJ2-7

CDR3aa: CASSQVNTGTLPYNEQFF
CDR3nt: TGTGCCAGCAGCCAAGTAAATACCGGGACCCTTCCCTACAATGAGCAGTTCTTC
v_gene: TRBV4-2
abundance: -
d_gene: -
len: 18
j_gene: TRBJ2-1

CDR3aa: CASSLTGNQPQHF
CDR3nt: TGCGCCAGCAGTCTGACAGGGAATCAGCCCCAGCATTTT
v_gene: TRBV10-1
abundance: -
d_gene: TRBD1
len: 13
j_gene: TRBJ1-5

CDR3aa: CASRASGRSSYEQYF
CDR3nt: TGTGCCAGTAGGGCTAGCGGGAGGAGCTCCTACGAGCAGTACTTC
v_gene: TRBV19
abundance: -
d_gene: TRBD2
len: 15
j_gene: TRBJ2-7

CDR3aa: CASSSLAGVDNEQFF
CDR3nt: TGCGCCAGCAGCTCTCTGGCGGGAGTCGACAATGAGCAGTTCTTC
v_gene: TRBV5-1
abundance: -
d_gene: TRBD2
len: 15
j_gene: TRBJ2-1

CDR3aa: CASSQDSGQRWPQHF
CDR3nt: TGCGCCAGCAGCCAAGATTCCGGGCAGCGGTGGCCCCAGCATTTT
v_gene: TRBV4-1
abundance: -
d_gene: -
len: 15
j_gene: TRBJ1-5

CDR3aa: CASGHIPGQGGQPQHF
CDR3nt: TGTGCCAGCGGTCACATACCTGGACAGGGCGGGCAGCCCCAGCATTTT
v_gene: TRBV2
abundance: -
d_gene: TRBD1
len: 16
j_gene: TRBJ1-5

CDR3aa: CASSRGTSGAYNEQFF
CDR3nt: TGTGCCAGCAGCCGAGGGACTAGCGGGGCCTACAATGAGCAGTTCTTC
v_gene: TRBV7-2
abundance: -
d_gene: TRBD2
len: 16
j_gene: TRBJ2-1

CDR3aa: CASSLRGLAAAYEQYF
CDR3nt: TGCGCCAGCAGCTTGAGGGGACTAGCGGCTGCCTACGAGCAGTACTTC
v_gene: TRBV5-1
abundance: -
d_gene: TRBD2
len: 16
j_gene: TRBJ2-7

CDR3aa: CASSQEGRGGSQPQHF
CDR3nt: TGCGCCAGCAGCCAAGAGGGCCGTGGGGGAAGTCAGCCCCAGCATTTT
v_gene: TRBV4-1
abundance: -
d_gene: -
len: 16
j_gene: TRBJ1-5

CDR3aa: CASTPPQLFLLEQYF
CDR3nt: TGTGCCAGCACGCCCCCCCAGCTATTCCTCCTCGAGCAGTACTTC
v_gene: TRBV6-1
abundance: -
d_gene: -
len: 15
j_gene: TRBJ2-7

CDR3aa: CASSSGQTHDTQYF
CDR3nt: TGTGCCAGCAGCTCCGGACAGACTCATGATACGCAGTATTTT
v_gene: TRBV7-7
abundance: -
d_gene: -
len: 14
j_gene: TRBJ2-3

CDR3aa: CASSLRQGAGEQYF
CDR3nt: TGCGCCAGCAGCCTCCGACAGGGAGCGGGCGAGCAGTACTTC
v_gene: TRBV4-1
abundance: -
d_gene: -
len: 14
j_gene: TRBJ2-7

CDR3aa: CASSAGTGRYNEQFF
CDR3nt: TGTGCCAGCAGCGCGGGGACAGGGCGCTACAATGAGCAGTTCTTC
v_gene: TRBV9
abundance: -
d_gene: TRBD1
len: 15
j_gene: TRBJ2-1

CDR3aa: CASSFRGISGNTIYF
CDR3nt: TGTGCCAGCAGCTTCCGGGGGATCTCTGGAAACACCATATATTTT
v_gene: TRBV5-6
abundance: -
d_gene: -
len: 15
j_gene: TRBJ1-3

CDR3aa: CASSLSFQETQYF
CDR3nt: TGTGCCAGCAGCTTGTCCTTCCAAGAGACCCAGTACTTC
v_gene: TRBV11-2
abundance: -
d_gene: -
len: 13
j_gene: TRBJ2-5

CDR3aa: CASSERRNNEQFF
CDR3nt: TGTGCCAGCAGTGAAAGGCGGAACAATGAGCAGTTCTTC
v_gene: TRBV6-1
abundance: -
d_gene: -
len: 13
j_gene: TRBJ2-1

CDR3aa: CASSSGTDVFGYTF
CDR3nt: TGTGCCAGCAGCTCCGGGACCGACGTCTTTGGCTACACCTTC
v_gene: TRBV6-6
abundance: -
d_gene: -
len: 14
j_gene: TRBJ1-2

CDR3aa: CASSLVVNTEAFF
CDR3nt: TGTGCCAGCAGCTTAGTAGTAAACACTGAAGCTTTCTTT
v_gene: TRBV7-8
abundance: -
d_gene: -
len: 13
j_gene: TRBJ1-1

CDR3aa: CSVVPMTGTPSYNEQFF
CDR3nt: TGCAGCGTTGTTCCTATGACCGGGACGCCCTCCTACAATGAGCAGTTCTTC
v_gene: TRBV29-1
abundance: -
d_gene: -
len: 17
j_gene: TRBJ2-1

CDR3aa: CASSYDGGPNQPQHF
CDR3nt: TGCGCCAGCAGCTACGATGGAGGGCCCAATCAGCCCCAGCATTTT
v_gene: TRBV5-1
abundance: -
d_gene: -
len: 15
j_gene: TRBJ1-5

CDR3aa: CSVARTAQETQYF
CDR3nt: TGCAGCGTTGCTCGGACAGCCCAAGAGACCCAGTACTTC
v_gene: TRBV29-1
abundance: -
d_gene: -
len: 13
j_gene: TRBJ2-5

CDR3aa: CASSPIAGGPPEQYF
CDR3nt: TGTGCCAGCAGCCCTATAGCGGGAGGGCCGCCTGAGCAGTACTTC
v_gene: TRBV7-3
abundance: -
d_gene: TRBD2
len: 15
j_gene: TRBJ2-7